This entry features one T cell receptor beta chain sequence. Its antigen remains unknown. The record originates from a study of cytomegalovirus exposure and HLA in healthy donors. V gave up 3 bases and J gave up 3 bases, with 8 bases separating them. Germline loops: CDR1 LNHDA, CDR2 SQIVND (reference sequence). The CDR3 loop spans 13 amino acids. General study points: Common viral pathogens were later found to be apparently linked to several of the most significant clusters.

Researchers ran the PCR with 60 Vbeta and 13 Jbeta primers. This table comes from immunoSEQ multiplex PCR, and its TCRdb copy is limited to in-frame clones, with some not included. The top ten hold roughly 8.2% of the sample, which has some 140,000 clones, 82% seen once. The sequence derives from a woman aged 45-65 years in good health and CMV-seropositive. This chain connects TRBV19 to TRBJ1-2; perhaps TRBD1 as D (5 bases). Sequences were obtained from PBMCs. CDR3 protein: CASSMGQDYGYTF. DNA for the CDR3: TGTGCCAGTAGTATGGGGCAGGACTATGGCTACACCTTC.